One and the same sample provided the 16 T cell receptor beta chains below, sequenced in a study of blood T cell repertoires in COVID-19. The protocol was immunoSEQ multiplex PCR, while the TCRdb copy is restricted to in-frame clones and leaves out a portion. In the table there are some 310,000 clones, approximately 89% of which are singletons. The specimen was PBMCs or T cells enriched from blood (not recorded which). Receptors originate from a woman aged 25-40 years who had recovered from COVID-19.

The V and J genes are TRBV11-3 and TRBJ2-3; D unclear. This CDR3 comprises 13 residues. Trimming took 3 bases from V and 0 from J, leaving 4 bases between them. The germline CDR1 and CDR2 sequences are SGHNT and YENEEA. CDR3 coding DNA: TGTGCCAGCAGCTTCTCTAGCACAGATACGCAGTATTTT. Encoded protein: CASSFSSTDTQYF.

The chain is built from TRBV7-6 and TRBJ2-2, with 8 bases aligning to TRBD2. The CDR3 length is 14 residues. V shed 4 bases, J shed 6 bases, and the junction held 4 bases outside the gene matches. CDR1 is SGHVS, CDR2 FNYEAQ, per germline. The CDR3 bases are TGTGCCAGCAGCTGGGGGACTAGTGCCGGGGAGCTGTTTTTT. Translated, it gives CASSWGTSAGELFF.

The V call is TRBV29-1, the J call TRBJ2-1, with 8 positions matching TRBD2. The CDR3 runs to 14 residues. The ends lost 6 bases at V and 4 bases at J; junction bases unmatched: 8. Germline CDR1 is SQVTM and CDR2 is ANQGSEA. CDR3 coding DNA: TGCAGCGTGGTCAGCGGGAGAGGATACAATGAGCAGTTCTTC. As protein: CSVVSGRGYNEQFF.

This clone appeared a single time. The CDR3 loop reads CASSQASGPSYEQYF. The DNA of the CDR3 is TGCGCCAGCAGCCAAGCGTCGGGTCCTTCCTACGAGCAGTACTTC. The rearrangement joins TRBV4-1 to TRBJ2-7; D remains unclear. Trimming left V 1 base short and J 1 base short, with 11 bases between. This CDR3 region has 15 residues. Germline values: CDR1 MGHRA, CDR2 YSYEKL.

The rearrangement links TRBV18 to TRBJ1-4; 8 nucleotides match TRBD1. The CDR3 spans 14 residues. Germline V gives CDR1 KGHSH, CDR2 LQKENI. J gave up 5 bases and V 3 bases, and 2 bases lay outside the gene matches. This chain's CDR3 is CASSPRDRNEKLFF. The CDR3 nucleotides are TGTGCCAGCTCACCTAGGGACAGGAATGAAAAACTGTTTTTT.

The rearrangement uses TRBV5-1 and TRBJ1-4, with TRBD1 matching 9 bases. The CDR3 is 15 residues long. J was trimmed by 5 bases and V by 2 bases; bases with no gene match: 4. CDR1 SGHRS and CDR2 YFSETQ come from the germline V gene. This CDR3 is CASSLWGQGNEKLFF. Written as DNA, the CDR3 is TGCGCCAGCAGCTTATGGGGACAGGGCAATGAAAAACTGTTTTTT.

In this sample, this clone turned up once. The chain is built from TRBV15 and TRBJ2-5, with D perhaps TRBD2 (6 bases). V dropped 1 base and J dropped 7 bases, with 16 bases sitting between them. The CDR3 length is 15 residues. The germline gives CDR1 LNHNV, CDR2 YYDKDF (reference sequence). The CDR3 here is CATSRGGLPYGTQYF. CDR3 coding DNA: TGTGCCACCAGCAGAGGGGGACTCCCCTATGGGACCCAGTACTTC.

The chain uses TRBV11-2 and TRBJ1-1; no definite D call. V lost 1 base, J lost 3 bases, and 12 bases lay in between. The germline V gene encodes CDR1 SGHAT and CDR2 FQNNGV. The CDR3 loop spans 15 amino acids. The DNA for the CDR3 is TGTGCCAGCAGCTTAGCCCCCCGCACGGACACTGAAGCTTTCTTT. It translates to CASSLAPRTDTEAFF.

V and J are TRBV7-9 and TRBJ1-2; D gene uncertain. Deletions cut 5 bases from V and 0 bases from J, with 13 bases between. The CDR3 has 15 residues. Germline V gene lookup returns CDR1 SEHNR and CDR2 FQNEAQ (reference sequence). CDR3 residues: CASSATEKPNYGYTF. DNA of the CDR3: TGTGCCAGCAGCGCCACAGAGAAACCTAACTATGGCTACACCTTC.

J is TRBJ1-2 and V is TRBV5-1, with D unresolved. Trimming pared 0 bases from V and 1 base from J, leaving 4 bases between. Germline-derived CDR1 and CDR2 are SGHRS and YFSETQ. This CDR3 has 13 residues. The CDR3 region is CASSLGHNYGYTF. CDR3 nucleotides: TGCGCCAGCAGCTTGGGTCATAACTATGGCTACACCTTC.

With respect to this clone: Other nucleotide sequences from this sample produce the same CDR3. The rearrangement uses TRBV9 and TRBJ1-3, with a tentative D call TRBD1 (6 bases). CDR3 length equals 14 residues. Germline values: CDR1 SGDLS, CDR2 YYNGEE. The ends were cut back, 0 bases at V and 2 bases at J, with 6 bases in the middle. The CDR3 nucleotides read TGTGCCAGCAGCGTAGCAGGGGCTGGAAACACCATATATTTT. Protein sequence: CASSVAGAGNTIYF. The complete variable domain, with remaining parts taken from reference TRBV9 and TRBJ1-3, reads DSGVTQTPKHLITATGQRVTLRCSPRSGDLSVYWYQQSLDQGLQFLIQYYNGEERAKGNILERFSAQQFPDLHSELNLSSLELGDSALYFCASSVAGAGNTIYFGEGSWLTVV.

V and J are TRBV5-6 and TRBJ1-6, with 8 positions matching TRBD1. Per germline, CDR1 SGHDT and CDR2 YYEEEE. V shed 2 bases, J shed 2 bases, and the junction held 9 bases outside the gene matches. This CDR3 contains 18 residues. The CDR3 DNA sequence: TGTGCCAGCAGCTTTGGGTTGGGACAGGTGGCCTATAATTCACCCCTCCACTTT. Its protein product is CASSFGLGQVAYNSPLHF.

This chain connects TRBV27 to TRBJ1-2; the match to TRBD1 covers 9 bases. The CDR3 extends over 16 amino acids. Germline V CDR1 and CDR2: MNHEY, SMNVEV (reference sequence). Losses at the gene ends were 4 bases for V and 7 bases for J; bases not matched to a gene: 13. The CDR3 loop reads CASSSQGPTGGGGYTF. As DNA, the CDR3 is TGTGCCAGCAGTTCCCAAGGCCCGACAGGGGGAGGTGGCTACACCTTC.

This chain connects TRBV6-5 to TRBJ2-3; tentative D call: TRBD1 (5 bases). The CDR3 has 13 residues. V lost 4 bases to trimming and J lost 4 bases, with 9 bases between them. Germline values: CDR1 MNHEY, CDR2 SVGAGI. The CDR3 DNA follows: TGTGCCAGCAGTTTTTTAGGGGCAGATACGCAGTATTTT. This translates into CASSFLGADTQYF.

CDR3 coding DNA: TGTGCCAGCAGTCCCCTGGGTAGGCTAGAGACTGAAGCTTTCTTT. This sequence encodes CASSPLGRLETEAFF. The J gene is TRBJ1-1, the V gene TRBV2; D is ambiguous. This CDR3 region has 15 residues. The germline V gene has CDR1 SNHLY and CDR2 FYNNEI. V gave up 5 bases and J gave up 5 bases, with 18 bases separating them.

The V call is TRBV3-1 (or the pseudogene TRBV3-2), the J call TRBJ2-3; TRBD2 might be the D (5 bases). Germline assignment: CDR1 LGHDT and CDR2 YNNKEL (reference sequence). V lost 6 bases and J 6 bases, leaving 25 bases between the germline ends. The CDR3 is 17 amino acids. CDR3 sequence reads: CASRLTTTAPSVDTQYF. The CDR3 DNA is TGTGCCAGCAGACTGACTACAACCGCTCCTAGTGTGGATACGCAGTATTTT.